A single sample is the source of the 21 T cell receptor beta chains below, sequenced in a study of T cells in localized non-small cell lung cancer. Profiling relied on immunoSEQ multiplex PCR, and the TCRdb table lists in-frame clones only, not all of them. The data hold some 35,000 clones, with just over 90% observed a single time. The source was peripheral blood, collected before any cancer treatment. The receptors originated from a female donor of 60 years or more with stage I lung adenocarcinoma.

The chain carries TRBV5-1 and TRBJ1-6, with 9 bases matching TRBD1. The CDR3 extends over 17 amino acids. Germline lookup yields CDR1 SGHRS and CDR2 YFSETQ. Germline trimming cut 2 bases from V and 9 bases from J; bases unmatched to any gene: 12. This CDR3 reads CASSLPSYTGGGSPLHF. DNA for the CDR3: TGCGCCAGCAGCTTACCCAGTTATACAGGGGGCGGTTCACCCCTCCACTTT.

There are a few counts of this clone. The chain links TRBV9 to TRBJ1-1, with D uncertain. V was trimmed by 7 bases and J by 0 bases, leaving 10 bases between them. In germline, CDR1 is SGDLS, CDR2 YYNGEE. The CDR3 has 13 residues. In nucleotides, the CDR3 is TGTGCCAGCGGTTCCCCCATGAACACTGAAGCTTTCTTT. Translating gives CASGSPMNTEAFF.

This chain connects TRBV6-4 to TRBJ1-1; tentatively, D is TRBD1 (5 bases). Deletions cut 3 bases from V and 4 bases from J, with 9 bases between. Germline CDR1 and CDR2: MRHNA and SNTAGT. The CDR3 totals 13 residues. CDR3 loop: CASSEQGGTEAFF. For the CDR3, the DNA is TGTGCCAGCAGTGAGCAGGGCGGCACTGAAGCTTTCTTT.

The chain is built from TRBV6-6 and TRBJ1-1; D not resolved. From germline, CDR1 is MNHNY and CDR2 SVGAGI (reference sequence). Between the trimmed V and J ends, which lost 6 bases and 0 bases, there was a span of 5 bases. The CDR3 runs to 12 residues. The chain's CDR3 is CASRVVNTEAFF. The DNA for the CDR3 is TGTGCCAGCAGGGTAGTGAACACTGAAGCTTTCTTT.

The V and J genes are TRBV7-2 and TRBJ1-3; D is ambiguous. The germline CDR1 and CDR2 sequences are SGHTA and FQGNSA. The CDR3 loop spans 16 amino acids. V was clipped by 2 bases and J by 0 bases, with 11 bases between them. The CDR3 DNA reads as TGTGCCAGCAGCTTAAGTCTGCTGAGCTCTGGAAACACCATATATTTT. Amino acid sequence: CASSLSLLSSGNTIYF.

V gene TRBV7-3 combines with J gene TRBJ2-2; D not certain. Germline values: CDR1 SGHTA, CDR2 FQGTGA. The CDR3 contains 14 residues. V lost 5 bases and J 3 bases, leaving 10 bases between the germline ends. For the CDR3, the DNA is TGTGCCAGCAGCATAGCTCCCTACACCGGGGAGCTGTTTTTT. This gives the protein CASSIAPYTGELFF.

V gene TRBV2 combines with J gene TRBJ1-5; D uncertain. Germline lookup yields CDR1 SNHLY and CDR2 FYNNEI. Trimming took 1 base from V and 8 from J, leaving 18 bases between them. This CDR3 has 16 amino acids. This CDR3 reads CASSEGQAPAQEPQHF. DNA for the CDR3: TGTGCCAGCAGTGAAGGGCAGGCGCCCGCACAAGAGCCCCAGCATTTT.

V gene TRBV2 combines with J gene TRBJ1-6, with D maybe TRBD1 (5 bases). This CDR3 spans 13 amino acids. The germline CDR1 and CDR2 sequences are SNHLY and FYNNEI. Trimming pared 11 bases from V and 5 bases from J, leaving 13 bases between. Here the CDR3 DNA reads TGTGCCTCCGTCAGGGAAGATAATTCACCCCTCCACTTT. Its protein is CASVREDNSPLHF. The variable domain in full, with the rest retrieved from reference TRBV2 and TRBJ1-6, is EPEVTQTPSHQVTQMGQEVILRCVPISNHLYFYWYRQILGQKVEFLVSFYNNEISEKSEIFDDQFSVERPDGSNFTLKIRSTKLEDSAMYFCASVREDNSPLHFGNGTRLTVT.

This clone was counted between two and nine times. CDR3 region: CASSPKEGEAGELFF. Here the CDR3 DNA reads TGTGCCAGCAGCCCGAAGGAGGGCGAGGCCGGGGAGCTGTTTTTT. J is TRBJ2-2 and V is TRBV6-4, with D maybe TRBD2 (6 bases). CDR3 size: 15 residues. CDR1 and CDR2 (germline): MRHNA, SNTAGT. V was trimmed by 6 bases and J by 6 bases, leaving 17 bases between them.

The chain couples TRBV11-2 to TRBJ2-7; D remains unclear. Germline V gene lookup returns CDR1 SGHAT and CDR2 FQNNGV. V lost 3 bases to trimming and J lost 3 bases, with 9 bases between them. This CDR3 spans 13 amino acids. The CDR3 loop reads CASSLWGGYEQYF. In nucleotides, the CDR3 is TGTGCCAGCAGCTTGTGGGGTGGCTACGAGCAGTACTTC.

J is TRBJ1-4 and V is TRBV14; D unresolved. Trimming pared 2 bases from V and 4 bases from J, leaving 2 bases between. This CDR3 is 12 amino acids long. CDR1 is SGHDN, CDR2 FVKESK, per germline. The CDR3 loop is CASSQLNEKLFF. The DNA for the CDR3 is TGTGCCAGCAGCCAACTTAATGAAAAACTGTTTTTT.

The V gene is TRBV5-1, the J gene TRBJ2-2, with a weak D call TRBD1 (6 bases). Trimming removed 4 bases at V and 4 bases at J, with 17 bases between. The CDR3 is 16 amino acids. Germline CDR1 is SGHRS and CDR2 is YFSETQ. The CDR3 DNA reads as TGCGCCAGCAGCGCTCCCCCGGGGACAATCACCGGGGAGCTGTTTTTT. Protein sequence: CASSAPPGTITGELFF.

The V gene is TRBV5-6, the J gene TRBJ1-1; D not certain. This CDR3 spans 13 amino acids. V lost 4 bases, J lost 2 bases, and 9 bases lay in between. Germline CDR1 SGHDT, CDR2 YYEEEE. The CDR3 sequence is CASSRFRNTEAFF. In nucleotides, the CDR3 is TGTGCCAGCAGCCGCTTCAGAAACACTGAAGCTTTCTTT.

The CDR3 loop is CASRPGGGETQYF. As DNA, the CDR3 is TGCGCCAGCAGGCCTGGGGGTGGGGAGACCCAGTACTTC. The chain couples TRBV10-2 to TRBJ2-5; D might be TRBD1 or TRBD2, each matching 5 bases. The germline V gene encodes CDR1 WSHSY and CDR2 SAAADI. V dropped 6 bases and J dropped 5 bases, with 13 bases sitting between them. CDR3 length: 13 amino acids.

This clone has just one count. The genes are TRBV6-4 and TRBJ1-6; D perhaps matches TRBD1 (5 bases). Germline-derived CDR1 and CDR2 are MRHNA and SNTAGT. The CDR3 loop spans 15 amino acids. Trimming left V 2 bases short and J 10 bases short, with 15 bases between. For the CDR3, the DNA is TGTGCCAGCAGTGACGTTTGGGGCGGGATGTCACCCCTCCACTTT. This gives the protein CASSDVWGGMSPLHF.

The chain couples TRBV6-1 to TRBJ2-5, with TRBD2 identical over 10 bases. The CDR3 length is 17 residues. With 3 bases clipped from V and 5 bases from J, the junction kept 12 bases outside the gene matches. The germline V gene has CDR1 MNHNS and CDR2 SASEGT. CDR3 coding DNA: TGTGCCAGCAGTGAGGGTTCCCAGCGGGGGGGCGGGGAGACCCAGTACTTC. This translates into CASSEGSQRGGGETQYF.

The chain recombines TRBV4-1 with TRBJ2-5, with D tentatively TRBD2 (5 bases). This CDR3 has 16 amino acids. The V gene's germline CDR1 is MGHRA and CDR2 YSYEKL. Trimming left V 4 bases short and J 0 bases short, with 15 bases between. CDR3 protein: CASSPPGGPYQETQYF. CDR3 coding DNA: TGCGCCAGCAGCCCCCCAGGAGGCCCGTACCAAGAGACCCAGTACTTC.

The chain couples TRBV9 to TRBJ1-4; D unresolved. The germline CDR1 and CDR2 sequences are SGDLS and YYNGEE. The CDR3 is 14 residues long. Trimming stripped 5 bases from V and 3 bases from J, with 11 bases between. The CDR3 DNA sequence: TGTGCCAGCAGTGGAATAGTCTCTAATGAAAAACTGTTTTTT. This sequence encodes CASSGIVSNEKLFF. Filled out from reference TRBV9 and TRBJ1-4, the complete variable domain reads DSGVTQTPKHLITATGQRVTLRCSPRSGDLSVYWYQQSLDQGLQFLIQYYNGEERAKGNILERFSAQQFPDLHSELNLSSLELGDSALYFCASSGIVSNEKLFFGSGTQLSVL.

V usage is TRBV5-6 and J usage is TRBJ2-5; the D is unclear. Germline V lookup: CDR1 SGHDT, CDR2 YYEEEE. CDR3 length equals 13 residues. With 0 bases removed from V and 5 bases from J, the gap between germline ends came to 8 bases. The CDR3 region is CASSLATLETQYF. CDR3 bases: TGTGCCAGCAGCTTGGCCACACTGGAGACCCAGTACTTC.

This chain joins TRBV19 and TRBJ2-3, with 7 positions matching TRBD1. After removal of 3 bases from V and 1 base from J, the junction contained 1 base not matched to a gene. CDR3 length: 14 residues. CDR1 is LNHDA and CDR2 is SQIVND in the germline V gene (reference sequence). The CDR3 sequence: CASSMQGGTDTQYF. Here the CDR3 DNA reads TGTGCCAGTAGTATGCAGGGGGGCACAGATACGCAGTATTTT.

This sequence joins TRBV11-2 and TRBJ1-3; possibly TRBD1 for D (5 bases). V was cut by 1 base and J by 0 bases, with 13 bases left in between. The CDR3 is 17 residues long. CDR1 is SGHAT, CDR2 FQNNGV, per germline. DNA for the CDR3: TGTGCCAGCAGCTTAGGTTGGGCAGGGTACTCTGGAAACACCATATATTTT. This gives the protein CASSLGWAGYSGNTIYF.